This entry lists 32 T cell receptor beta chains sequenced from one sample in a study of T cell changes during pregnancy in multiple sclerosis. Sequencing used immunoSEQ multiplex PCR; TCRdb keeps in-frame clones, though not all of them. The sample contains over 100,000 clones, around nine tenths of which appear only once. The sequencing used peripheral blood, collected in the third trimester of pregnancy. All receptors derive from a female donor with multiple sclerosis, enrolled in a pregnancy study.

For this clone: A junction boundary mismatches the germline segment, possibly from a read error. The V and J genes are TRBV5-1 and TRBJ2-7; D might be TRBD2 (5 bases). The CDR3 consists of 15 residues. CDR1 and CDR2 from the germline V gene are SGHRS and YFSETQ. CDR3 nucleotides: TGCGCCAGCAGCTTGTCTAGCAGCCCCTCCTACGGGCAGTACTTC. Translated: CASSLSSSPSYGQYF.

This clone was found once. In nucleotides, the CDR3 is TGTGCCAGCAGCCATAGCGGGACCTACGAGCAGTACTTC. Protein sequence: CASSHSGTYEQYF. The rearrangement links TRBV14 to TRBJ2-7, with 8 positions matching TRBD2. The CDR3 has 13 residues. CDR1 SGHDN and CDR2 FVKESK come from the germline V gene. With V trimmed by 3 bases and J by 2 bases, 0 bases remained unmatched.

This sequence joins TRBV6-5 and TRBJ2-5, with D unclear. In germline, CDR1 is MNHEY, CDR2 SVGAGI. This CDR3 comprises 14 residues. V lost 0 bases and J 1 base, leaving 6 bases between the germline ends. The CDR3 loop reads CASSYSSGQETQYF. CDR3 in DNA: TGTGCCAGCAGTTACTCCTCGGGCCAAGAGACCCAGTACTTC.

CDR3 bases: TGTGCCAGCAGCACAGCCCCGACAGGGCAGAACTATGGCTACACCTTC. It encodes CASSTAPTGQNYGYTF. The chain employs TRBV7-9 and TRBJ1-2; 7 bases are shared with TRBD1. This CDR3 has 16 amino acids. Germline lookup yields CDR1 SEHNR and CDR2 FQNEAQ (reference sequence). The junction had 11 bases not matched to a gene; V was cut back by 5 bases and J by 2 bases. The variable domain in full, completed from reference TRBV7-9 and TRBJ1-2, reads DTGVSQNPRHKITKRGQNVTFRCDPISEHNRLYWYRQTLGQGPEFLTYFQNEAQLEKSRLLSDRFSAERPKGSFSTLEIQRTEQGDSAMYLCASSTAPTGQNYGYTFGSGTRLTVV.

V usage is TRBV5-6 and J usage is TRBJ2-2, with D perhaps matching TRBD1 (5 bases). The CDR3 consists of 15 residues. CDR1 and CDR2 from the germline V gene are SGHDT and YYEEEE. The V gene lost 0 bases and the J gene lost 6 bases, with 12 bases spanning the gap. CDR3 loop: CASSLVQGPSGELFF. The DNA for the CDR3 is TGTGCCAGCAGCTTGGTGCAGGGTCCGTCCGGGGAGCTGTTTTTT. Based on the CDR3 plus reference TRBV5-6 and TRBJ2-2, the full variable domain is DAGVTQSPTHLIKTRGQQVTLRCSPKSGHDTVSWYQQALGQGPQFIFQYYEEEERQRGNFPDRFSGHQFPNYSSELNVNALLLGDSALYLCASSLVQGPSGELFFGEGSRLTVL.

This clone was seen only once. The rearrangement joins TRBV18 to TRBJ1-4; TRBD1 matches 7 bases. The CDR3 is made up of 13 amino acids. The V segment lost 1 base and the J segment 7 bases; nucleotides outside the gene matches: 0. CDR1 and CDR2 from the germline V gene are KGHSH and LQKENI. CDR3 DNA sequence: TGTGCCAGCTCACCACGGGACAGTGAAAAACTGTTTTTT. Residues: CASSPRDSEKLFF.

This clone was picked up a small number of times. V gene TRBV28 combines with J gene TRBJ1-4; 11 bases fit TRBD1. The CDR3 is 13 residues long. Germline-derived CDR1 and CDR2 are MDHEN and SYDVKM. V was pared by 8 bases and J by 8 bases, with 4 bases of the junction left unmatched. DNA for the CDR3: TGTGCCAGCCGGGGACAGGGGGACGAAAAACTGTTTTTT. It translates to CASRGQGDEKLFF.

This clone occurred once. This chain links TRBV7-6 with TRBJ1-2, with unresolved D. V was clipped by 4 bases and J by 4 bases, with 10 bases between them. Germline lookup yields CDR1 SGHVS and CDR2 FNYEAQ. This CDR3 has 13 residues. The CDR3 nucleotides read TGTGCCAGCAGCTCCCCGTCCCTCTATGGCTACACCTTC. It yields the protein CASSSPSLYGYTF.

This chain links TRBV28 with TRBJ2-1; 10 nucleotides agree with TRBD1. The junction had 10 bases not matched to a gene; V was cut back by 7 bases and J by 7 bases. Germline CDR1 reads MDHEN; CDR2 reads SYDVKM. CDR3 length: 15 amino acids. The CDR3 DNA is TGTGCCAGCACCTCTACGGGACAGGGGTTGAATGAGCAGTTCTTC. Translating it yields CASTSTGQGLNEQFF.

The V gene is TRBV7-9, the J gene TRBJ1-5; D not certain. Germline V gene sequence: CDR1 SEHNR, CDR2 FQNEAQ (reference sequence). CDR3 length equals 16 residues. Trimming left V 2 bases short and J 2 bases short, with 13 bases between. CDR3 coding DNA: TGTGCCAGCAGCTTAAATCCCACGGTTGGCAATCAGCCCCAGCATTTT. Amino acids: CASSLNPTVGNQPQHF.

The J gene is TRBJ1-5, the V gene TRBV27, with D hard to call. The CDR3 is 12 amino acids. Per the germline V gene, CDR1 is MNHEY and CDR2 is SMNVEV (reference sequence). The V and J ends lost 6 bases and 1 base respectively, with 4 bases between them. The chain's CDR3 is CASSRSNQPQHF. Written as DNA, the CDR3 is TGTGCCAGCAGCAGGAGCAATCAGCCCCAGCATTTT.

This clone appeared a few times. This chain joins TRBV5-1 and TRBJ2-5; TRBD2 aligns across 14 bases. Per the germline V gene, CDR1 is SGHRS and CDR2 is YFSETQ. The CDR3 is made up of 17 amino acids. Trimming cost V 5 bases and J 5 bases; bases outside gene matches: 11. CDR3 sequence: CASSSGTSGSLGETQYF. The CDR3 coding sequence is TGCGCCAGCAGTTCCGGGACTAGCGGGAGCCTAGGGGAGACCCAGTACTTC.

DNA for the CDR3: TGTGCCATCAGTCTGACCGGGACAGGGTCTGGAAACACCATATATTTT. Protein: CAISLTGTGSGNTIYF. This chain connects TRBV10-3 to TRBJ1-3; TRBD1 aligns across 9 bases. V trimming: 5 bases; J trimming: 1 base; junction bases outside the gene matches: 6. Germline loops: CDR1 ENHRY, CDR2 SYGVKD. The CDR3 length is 16 residues.

The rearrangement joins TRBV5-4 to TRBJ2-2; 14 nucleotides agree with TRBD2. With V trimmed by 0 bases and J by 4 bases, 2 bases remained unmatched. This CDR3 is built from 17 residues. Per the germline V gene, CDR1 is SGHNT and CDR2 is YYREEE (reference sequence). The CDR3 sequence: CASSLGLAGGITGELFF. The CDR3 DNA sequence: TGTGCCAGCAGCTTGGGACTAGCGGGAGGGATCACCGGGGAGCTGTTTTTT.

The chain couples TRBV21-1 to TRBJ1-5; the listed D gene, TRBD1, was not tested against the DNA. TRBV21-1 is assigned pseudogene status. This CDR3 is 18 amino acids long. The CDR3 protein is CASTFGRQGSYSNQPQHF. CDR3 DNA: TGTGCCAGCACCTTTGGAAGACAGGGCTCCTATAGCAATCAGCCCCAGCATTTT.

This clone was observed a few times. This chain links TRBV9 with TRBJ1-6; a possible D gene is TRBD1 (6 bases). The germline gives CDR1 SGDLS, CDR2 YYNGEE. The CDR3 extends over 13 amino acids. Trimming shortened V by 3 bases and J by 8 bases, and 9 bases separated the two germline ends. CDR3 amino acids: CASSAGVHSPLHF. The CDR3 DNA sequence: TGTGCCAGCAGCGCAGGGGTGCATTCACCCCTCCACTTT.

This chain joins TRBV27 and TRBJ1-1, with 7 bases that match TRBD1. The CDR3 sequence is 16 residues long. Germline values: CDR1 MNHEY, CDR2 SMNVEV (reference sequence). V dropped 5 bases and J dropped 1; count of bases not matched to a gene: 10. For the CDR3, the DNA is TGTGCCAGCAGTCCACCGGGACAGTATACGAACACTGAAGCTTTCTTT. Translation: CASSPPGQYTNTEAFF.

This chain uses TRBV18 with TRBJ1-4, with no clear D. The CDR3 is made up of 14 amino acids. Per the germline V gene, CDR1 is KGHSH and CDR2 is LQKENI. V was trimmed by 3 bases and J by 7 bases, leaving 12 bases between them. The CDR3: CASSPTHSFEKLFF. The CDR3 DNA reads TGTGCCAGCTCACCTACTCATTCATTTGAAAAACTGTTTTTT.

The gene calls are TRBV27 and TRBJ2-3; 7 bases match TRBD2. Germline V gene data show CDR1 as MNHEY and CDR2 as SMNVEV (reference sequence). The CDR3 consists of 16 residues. Losses at the gene ends were 5 bases for V and 0 bases for J; bases not matched to a gene: 8. This chain's CDR3 is CASSLIAGFSTDTQYF. The DNA of the CDR3 is TGTGCCAGCAGTCTCATAGCGGGCTTTAGCACAGATACGCAGTATTTT.

This rearrangement joins TRBV2 to TRBJ2-3; D is unclear. Germline V gene data show CDR1 as SNHLY and CDR2 as FYNNEI. This CDR3 has 16 amino acids. Trimming shortened V by 1 base and J by 2 bases, and 13 bases separated the two germline ends. The CDR3 protein is CASSEETLSITDTQYF. CDR3 bases: TGTGCCAGCAGTGAAGAGACTCTATCGATCACAGATACGCAGTATTTT. Full variable domain (remainder filled in from reference TRBV2 and TRBJ2-3): EPEVTQTPSHQVTQMGQEVILRCVPISNHLYFYWYRQILGQKVEFLVSFYNNEISEKSEIFDDQFSVERPDGSNFTLKIRSTKLEDSAMYFCASSEETLSITDTQYFGPGTRLTVL.

The gene calls are TRBV21-1 and TRBJ1-5; the table's D call, TRBD1, has no DNA check behind it. TRBV21-1 is an annotated pseudogene. The CDR3 has 14 residues. The CDR3 nucleotides are TGTGCCAGCAGTTCCGGACACTTCAATCAGCCCCAGCATTTT. As protein: CASSSGHFNQPQHF.

The V and J genes are TRBV7-2 and TRBJ2-3; 7 positions match TRBD1. This CDR3 is built from 16 residues. Looked up from germline, CDR1 is SGHTA and CDR2 is FQGNSA. J lost 0 bases, V lost 5 bases, and 8 bases had no gene match. The CDR3 is CASSLQTGFSTDTQYF. The CDR3 coding sequence is TGTGCCAGCAGCCTACAGACAGGGTTTAGCACAGATACGCAGTATTTT.

The chain employs TRBV6-1 and TRBJ2-7, with D perhaps TRBD2 (7 bases). The germline gives CDR1 MNHNS, CDR2 SASEGT. This CDR3 is built from 11 residues. The germline V and J ends were trimmed by 8 bases and 5 bases, with 10 bases remaining between them. The CDR3 protein is CASGGAHEQYF. CDR3 sequence (DNA): TGTGCCAGCGGGGGGGCCCACGAGCAGTACTTC.

V is TRBV14 and J is TRBJ2-7, with TRBD1 matching 7 bases. This CDR3 region has 15 residues. The germline CDR1 and CDR2 sequences are SGHDN and FVKESK. The V gene end was trimmed by 0 bases and the J gene end by 2 bases; junction bases not matched to a gene: 4. CDR3 coding DNA: TGTGCCAGCAGCCAAGAGGGGGACAGTCCCTACGAGCAGTACTTC. Translation gives CASSQEGDSPYEQYF.

This clone has a count of ten or more. The rearrangement joins TRBV10-1 to TRBJ2-7; 7 positions agree with TRBD1. The V gene's germline CDR1 is WNHNN and CDR2 SYGVQD (reference sequence). This CDR3 spans 12 amino acids. J lost 6 bases, V lost 7 bases, and 6 bases had no gene match. The CDR3 reads CASNEHRGEQYF. The CDR3 coding sequence is TGCGCCAGCAACGAACACAGGGGCGAGCAGTACTTC.

This sequence joins TRBV7-8 and TRBJ1-4, with TRBD1 matching over 8 bases. Germline lookup yields CDR1 SGHVS and CDR2 FQNEAQ. The CDR3 loop spans 17 amino acids. With 3 bases clipped from V and 5 bases from J, the junction kept 11 bases outside the gene matches. In nucleotides, the CDR3 is TGTGCCAGCAGCTTCCCAGGGGGCAGGGGCGGAAATGAAAAACTGTTTTTT. As protein: CASSFPGGRGGNEKLFF.

The rearrangement uses TRBV10-2 and TRBJ2-1; 14 bases fit TRBD2. The germline V gene has CDR1 WSHSY and CDR2 SAAADI. V lost 4 bases, J lost 2 bases, and 4 bases stayed unmatched. CDR3 size: 17 residues. CDR3 sequence: CASSGTSGGKAYNEQFF. The CDR3 bases are TGCGCCAGCAGTGGGACTAGCGGGGGGAAGGCCTACAATGAGCAGTTCTTC.

The chain joins TRBV5-1 to TRBJ2-5; possibly TRBD1 for D (6 bases). V was clipped by 3 bases and J by 3 bases, with 9 bases between them. CDR3 size: 13 residues. Germline V lookup: CDR1 SGHRS, CDR2 YFSETQ. In DNA, the CDR3 is TGCGCCAGCAGCTCCAGGGGTGAAGAGACCCAGTACTTC. Translating it yields CASSSRGEETQYF.

This clone was observed a few times. The chain employs TRBV10-3 and TRBJ1-1; D is perhaps TRBD1 (6 bases). V was trimmed by 2 bases and J by 0 bases, leaving 22 bases between them. Germline V gives CDR1 ENHRY, CDR2 SYGVKD. The CDR3 totals 19 residues. CDR3 region: CAISERVLLRTGLNTEAFF. CDR3 sequence (DNA): TGTGCCATCAGTGAGAGAGTCCTTCTTAGAACAGGGCTGAACACTGAAGCTTTCTTT.

The V gene is TRBV6-1, the J gene TRBJ2-7; D remains ambiguous. Germline CDR1 is MNHNS and CDR2 is SASEGT. Trimming cost V 0 bases and J 1 base, with 13 bases left between them. CDR3 size: 16 residues. CDR3 sequence (DNA): TGTGCCAGCAGTGAAGCTGGGTTTGGGCTTTCCTACGAGCAGTACTTC. This encodes CASSEAGFGLSYEQYF.

The CDR3 reads CASSESLFTEAFF. The CDR3 nucleotides read TGTGCCAGCAGTGAATCTCTTTTCACTGAAGCTTTCTTT. The chain has TRBV2 and TRBJ1-1; D not resolved. This CDR3 is built from 13 residues. The V end lost 2 bases, the J end lost 4 bases, and 8 bases lay between the germline ends. Germline lookup yields CDR1 SNHLY and CDR2 FYNNEI.

This chain joins TRBV30 and TRBJ2-3; TRBD2 is a possible D gene (6 bases). Germline CDR1 and CDR2: GTSNPN and SVGIG (reference sequence). The V gene lost 1 base and the J gene lost 0 bases, with 11 bases spanning the gap. The CDR3 length is 15 residues. The CDR3 region is CAWSGFSGSTDTQYF. CDR3 in DNA: TGTGCCTGGAGTGGTTTTAGCGGTAGCACAGATACGCAGTATTTT.